These 2 T cell receptor beta chains share one sample of origin, sequenced in a study of regulatory T cells in long-lasting Graves disease. Documented time point: newly diagnosed GD, antithyroid drugs for less than 3 months. Making the TCR library involved RNA that had been extracted from PBMCs. iRepertoire HTBI primers and Arm-PCR of CDR3 regions built TCR beta libraries. MiXCR, applied by TCRdb to the multiplex PCR reads, yields one record per CDR3 protein. The sample includes 550,000 to 650,000 distinct CDR3 sequences, 15% to 20% of them seen just once. Another study also made use of these data, one on T cells in Graves' hyperthyroidism and ophthalmopathy.

The sequenced sample was peripheral blood mononuclear cells (PBMCs), obtained at new diagnosis, from a patient treated with antithyroid drugs. The receptor set was obtained from a man younger than 30 with Graves disease.

A few counts support this clonotype. This chain joins TRBV20-1 and TRBJ2-1; maybe TRBD2 (5 bases). The CDR3 is 13 residues long. Between the trimmed V and J ends, which lost 4 bases and 0 bases, there was a span of 7 bases. Germline V lookup: CDR1 DFQATT, CDR2 SNEGSKA (reference sequence). The CDR3 sequence: CSAMGSSYNEQFF. The DNA of the CDR3 is TGCAGTGCTATGGGGAGCTCCTACAATGAGCAGTTCTTC.

This clonotype was seen ten or more times. The CDR3 bases are TGTGCCAGCAGCCCATATAGCGGGGGGTACAATGAGCAGTTCTTC. Its protein product is CASSPYSGGYNEQFF. This chain links TRBV7-6 with TRBJ2-1; 10 nucleotides match TRBD2. The junction had 5 bases not matched to a gene; V was cut back by 5 bases and J by 4 bases. CDR1 and CDR2 (germline): SGHVS, FNYEAQ. The CDR3 is 15 residues long. Supplemented by reference TRBV7-6 and TRBJ2-1, the full variable domain reads GAGVSQSPRYKVTKRGQDVALRCDPISGHVSLYWYRQALGQGPEFLTYFNYEAQQDKSGLPNDRFSAERPEGSISTLTIQRTEQRDSAMYRCASSPYSGGYNEQFFGPGTRLTVL.